The 24 T cell receptor beta chains listed next were all sequenced from one sample in a study of shared clonotypes between healthy human individuals. Produced via immunoSEQ multiplex PCR; TCRdb's table is partial and in-frame only. The data contain approximately 2.1 million clones, 93% of them singletons. The sample consisted of naive CD4+ T cells from PBMCs. Noted subset: CD45RA+ positively selected. The origin of the receptors is a young man in good health. Some clones in this sample may be carry-over from other donors' samples.

This clone was observed once. This chain uses TRBV19 with TRBJ1-3; D remains ambiguous. This CDR3 has 17 amino acids. Germline assignment: CDR1 LNHDA and CDR2 SQIVND (reference sequence). The germline V and J ends were trimmed by 4 bases and 4 bases, with 20 bases remaining between them. CDR3: CASSTRRDNLGGNTIYF. Here the CDR3 DNA reads TGTGCCAGTAGTACGCGACGGGATAATTTGGGCGGAAACACCATATATTTT.

The rearrangement joins TRBV30 to TRBJ2-1; 7 bases are shared with TRBD1. V trimming: 3 bases; J trimming: 15 bases; junction bases outside the gene matches: 11. CDR1 GTSNPN and CDR2 SVGIG come from the germline V gene (reference sequence). This CDR3 is 12 amino acids long. The CDR3 DNA reads TGTGCCTGGAGCCCAGGCCAGGGGGTCGGGTTCTTC. It is translated as CAWSPGQGVGFF.

This sequence joins TRBV6-4 and TRBJ1-2; 7 positions agree with TRBD1. The length of the CDR3 is 15 residues. Germline CDR1 MRHNA, CDR2 SNTAGT. J lost 2 bases, V lost 5 bases, and 8 bases had no gene match. DNA of the CDR3: TGTGCCAGCAGTCTTACGCCGGGACAGAACTATGGCTACACCTTC. This gives the protein CASSLTPGQNYGYTF.

V usage is TRBV18 and J usage is TRBJ1-1; D is ambiguous. The germline V gene has CDR1 KGHSH and CDR2 LQKENI. The V and J ends lost 4 bases and 6 bases respectively, with 9 bases between them. CDR3 length equals 12 residues. CDR3 protein: CASSQRLSEAFF. The CDR3 nucleotides read TGTGCCAGCTCACAGAGACTATCTGAAGCTTTCTTT.

This clone was detected only a few times. J is TRBJ1-2 and V is TRBV11-2; tentative D call: TRBD1 (5 bases). Trimming left V 4 bases short and J 6 bases short, with 12 bases between. The CDR3 totals 13 residues. Germline CDR1 is SGHAT and CDR2 is FQNNGV. In DNA, the CDR3 is TGTGCCAGCAGCTCCTCCTTAGGGGATGGCTACACCTTC. This translates into CASSSSLGDGYTF.

The chain links TRBV19 to TRBJ2-3; D perhaps matches TRBD1 (5 bases). V dropped 4 bases and J dropped 3 bases, with 14 bases sitting between them. This CDR3 spans 15 amino acids. Germline V CDR1 and CDR2: LNHDA, SQIVND (reference sequence). CDR3 coding DNA: TGTGCCAGTAGTACAGGGTGGATTGAGACAGATACGCAGTATTTT. The encoded protein is CASSTGWIETDTQYF. Complete variable domain (other parts from reference TRBV19 and TRBJ2-3): DGGITQSPKYLFRKEGQNVTLSCEQNLNHDAMYWYRQDPGQGLRLIYYSQIVNDFQKGDIAEGYSVSREKKESFPLTVTSAQKNPTAFYLCASSTGWIETDTQYFGPGTRLTVL.

J is TRBJ2-2 and V is TRBV6-5; 7 nucleotides line up with TRBD2. This CDR3 has 16 amino acids. The germline V gene encodes CDR1 MNHEY and CDR2 SVGAGI. V dropped 2 bases and J dropped 4; count of bases not matched to a gene: 7. The CDR3 bases are TGTGCCAGCAGTTACGATGCGGGAGCCCCCACCGGGGAGCTGTTTTTT. This gives the protein CASSYDAGAPTGELFF.

The rearrangement links TRBV10-3 to TRBJ2-5, with 7 positions matching TRBD1. Germline V CDR1 and CDR2: ENHRY, SYGVKD. The CDR3 has 13 residues. Trimming removed 6 bases from V and 2 bases from J; junction bases left unmatched: 3. CDR3 sequence (DNA): TGTGCCATCAGCCGGGACAGACAAGAGACCCAGTACTTC. It yields the protein CAISRDRQETQYF.

The V call is TRBV30, the J call TRBJ1-6, with 9 bases identical to TRBD1. The CDR3 covers 13 residues. CDR1 and CDR2 from the germline V gene are GTSNPN and SVGIG (reference sequence). J was trimmed by 7 bases and V by 3 bases; bases with no gene match: 1. This CDR3 reads CAWRGQGNSPLHF. The DNA for the CDR3 is TGTGCCTGGAGAGGACAGGGGAATTCACCCCTCCACTTT. Full variable domain (rest looked up from reference TRBV30 and TRBJ1-6): SQTIHQWPATLVQPVGSPLSLECTVEGTSNPNLYWYRQAAGRGLQLLFYSVGIGQISSEVPQNLSASRPQDRQFILSSKKLLLSDSGFYLCAWRGQGNSPLHFGNGTRLTVT.

V and J are TRBV7-2 and TRBJ2-3, with TRBD2 as a possible D gene (5 bases). This CDR3 is 16 amino acids long. CDR1 and CDR2 from the germline V gene are SGHTA and FQGNSA. Trimming removed 5 bases from V and 1 base from J, with 16 bases in between. DNA of the CDR3: TGTGCCAGCAGCCCTAGAGCTAGCCGCCGCACAGATACGCAGTATTTT. Its protein is CASSPRASRRTDTQYF.

CDR3 in DNA: TGTGCCAGCGCCCGGGACAAAGGAAACACCATATATTTT. It codes for CASARDKGNTIYF. The genes are TRBV2 and TRBJ1-3; possibly TRBD1 for D (6 bases). The CDR3 consists of 13 residues. V shed 8 bases and J shed 4 bases, with 12 bases lying between them. Germline V gene lookup returns CDR1 SNHLY and CDR2 FYNNEI. The variable domain in full, completed from reference TRBV2 and TRBJ1-3, reads EPEVTQTPSHQVTQMGQEVILRCVPISNHLYFYWYRQILGQKVEFLVSFYNNEISEKSEIFDDQFSVERPDGSNFTLKIRSTKLEDSAMYFCASARDKGNTIYFGEGSWLTVV.

The V and J genes are TRBV29-1 and TRBJ2-7; 9 nucleotides match TRBD1. CDR3 length: 14 residues. After removal of 6 bases from V and 2 bases from J, the junction contained 8 bases not matched to a gene. Germline assignment: CDR1 SQVTM and CDR2 ANQGSEA. In DNA, the CDR3 is TGCAGCGTCCATTTGGGACAGGGTCCCTACGAGCAGTACTTC. This sequence encodes CSVHLGQGPYEQYF.

As DNA, the CDR3 is TGTGCCAGCAAAAGGTCCAGGGGGCAAGGTGGGGCCAACGTCCTGACTTTC. It encodes CASKRSRGQGGANVLTF. The V and J genes are TRBV28 and TRBJ2-6; 8 bases agree with TRBD1. The CDR3 consists of 17 residues. V shed 7 bases and J 3 bases; nucleotides not matched to a gene: 11. Germline assignment: CDR1 MDHEN and CDR2 SYDVKM.

The chain uses TRBV6-6 and TRBJ1-1; no clear D. The CDR3 is 13 residues long. V lost 6 bases and J 1 base, leaving 9 bases between the germline ends. Per the germline V gene, CDR1 is MNHNY and CDR2 is SVGAGI (reference sequence). This CDR3 is CASSPRQNTEAFF. CDR3 DNA sequence: TGTGCCAGCAGCCCCAGACAGAACACTGAAGCTTTCTTT.

This chain links TRBV5-1 with TRBJ2-7; no definite D call. From germline, CDR1 is SGHRS and CDR2 YFSETQ. The V end lost 1 base, the J end lost 0 bases, and 8 bases lay between the germline ends. The CDR3 consists of 14 residues. The CDR3 protein is CASSLTTGSYEQYF. CDR3 sequence (DNA): TGCGCCAGCAGCTTGACAACCGGCTCCTACGAGCAGTACTTC.

A note on this clone: Other DNA sequences in this sample translate to the same CDR3. The chain employs TRBV18 and TRBJ2-7; TRBD1 is a possible D gene (6 bases). Trimming shortened V by 3 bases and J by 3 bases, and 6 bases separated the two germline ends. CDR1 and CDR2 (germline): KGHSH, LQKENI. The CDR3 is made up of 12 amino acids. The CDR3 DNA follows: TGTGCCAGCTCACCGACAGGCTACGAGCAGTACTTC. The encoded protein is CASSPTGYEQYF.

This sequence joins TRBV5-5 and TRBJ2-1; 7 nucleotides match TRBD1. Germline trimming cut 2 bases from V and 0 bases from J; bases unmatched to any gene: 8. This CDR3 has 17 residues. Germline lookup yields CDR1 SGHKS and CDR2 YYEKEE (reference sequence). The chain's CDR3 is CASSFFRGPSSYNEQFF. CDR3 nucleotides: TGTGCCAGCAGCTTCTTTAGGGGGCCGAGCTCCTACAATGAGCAGTTCTTC.

The chain is built from TRBV14 and TRBJ2-7; the match to TRBD1 covers 8 bases. Germline CDR1 and CDR2: SGHDN and FVKESK. This CDR3 is built from 15 residues. The junction had 8 bases not matched to a gene; V was cut back by 1 base and J by 6 bases. The CDR3 here is CASSQGPGGLVEQYF. The CDR3 bases are TGTGCCAGCAGCCAAGGCCCAGGGGGCTTGGTCGAGCAGTACTTC.

J is TRBJ1-1 and V is TRBV28; D gene uncertain. There are 12 residues in the CDR3. Looked up from germline, CDR1 is MDHEN and CDR2 is SYDVKM. With 5 bases removed from V and 11 bases from J, the gap between germline ends came to 15 bases. The DNA for the CDR3 is TGTGCCAGCAGTGCGTCCTCTAAATGGGCTTTCTTT. As protein: CASSASSKWAFF.

In regard to this clone: The sample has other DNA sequences that encode this CDR3 too. The rearrangement joins TRBV6-1 to TRBJ1-2; 7 bases are a match to TRBD1. The junction had 3 bases not matched to a gene; V was cut back by 6 bases and J by 5 bases. CDR1 MNHNS and CDR2 SASEGT come from the germline V gene. The CDR3 consists of 12 residues. Here the CDR3 reads CASSQTGYGYTF. CDR3 in DNA: TGTGCCAGCAGCCAGACAGGGTATGGCTACACCTTC.

This chain links TRBV7-2 with TRBJ2-2; D unresolved. Per germline, CDR1 SGHTA and CDR2 FQGNSA. V lost 2 bases to trimming and J lost 2 bases, with 12 bases between them. There are 16 residues in the CDR3. This chain's CDR3 is CASSLTYVLNTGELFF. In DNA form, the CDR3 reads TGTGCCAGCAGCTTAACGTATGTCCTAAACACCGGGGAGCTGTTTTTT.

The V gene is TRBV7-6, the J gene TRBJ2-1, with D perhaps given as TRBD1 or TRBD2 (5 bases each). Trimming removed 5 bases from V and 5 bases from J, with 13 bases in between. The germline V gene encodes CDR1 SGHVS and CDR2 FNYEAQ. The CDR3 covers 14 residues. The CDR3 DNA is TGTGCCAGCAGCGGCCGGGACCTCCACAATGAGCAGTTCTTC. Translation gives CASSGRDLHNEQFF.

A note on this clone: Other DNA sequences in the same sample also yield this CDR3. The genes are TRBV2 and TRBJ1-5, with D perhaps TRBD1 (5 bases). The CDR3 length is 13 residues. The V gene lost 8 bases and the J gene lost 4 bases, with 12 bases spanning the gap. CDR1 and CDR2 (germline): SNHLY, FYNNEI. The CDR3 DNA reads TGTGCCAGCTCCCGGGACGGTAATCAGCCCCAGCATTTT. This sequence encodes CASSRDGNQPQHF.

The chain carries TRBV5-1 and TRBJ1-2; D might be TRBD1 (5 bases). The V gene lost 3 bases and the J gene lost 4 bases, with 25 bases spanning the gap. This CDR3 has 18 amino acids. Germline V CDR1 and CDR2: SGHRS, YFSETQ. Here the CDR3 reads CASSSGGEGAATPYGYTF. In DNA form, the CDR3 reads TGCGCCAGCAGCTCGGGAGGGGAAGGGGCAGCCACTCCCTATGGCTACACCTTC.